Listed here are 8 T cell receptor beta chains from one sample, sequenced in a study of tumor-infiltrating lymphocytes in primary liver carcinoma (dated 2017 in TCRdb). The reads were generated on an Illumina HiSeq 2500. A constant-region primer and ProtoScript II reverse transcriptase were used to reverse-transcribe TCRbeta-specific cDNA from roughly 480 ng total RNA. TCRbeta libraries were built with three nested multiplex PCR rounds, a slightly modified ARM-PCR procedure. Each of the first two PCR rounds ran for roughly 11 cycles and used multiplex TRBV1-TRBV30 forward primers together with a Cbeta reverse primer. The raw public data were reprocessed by TCRdb itself: fastp quality trimming at Q25, MiXCR clonotype calling, in-frame beta chains only. For every CDR3 protein sequence, its rows merge into one entry that carries the most common genes and DNA. Recorded for this sample are about 41,000 distinct CDR3 sequences; about three quarters of them occurred a single time. The top ten clones comprise about 18% of the sample.

Total RNA and DNA were co-extracted without cell sorting from 20-30 mg of bulk tissue using the AllPrep DNA/RNA mini kit. Sequencing was carried out using liver tumor tissue from sampling region 2. Read against the paper, the sample's cell subset or site label means: tumor region T2, inferior pole. Receptor source: a man between 35 and 55 years old with primary liver carcinoma and hepatitis B virus infection.

This clonotype was recorded a few times. Germline is not matched at one junction end, which may reflect a read error. The rearrangement joins TRBV6-1 to TRBJ1-3; no reliable D call. Germline lookup yields CDR1 MNHNS and CDR2 SASEGT. CDR3 length: 17 residues. The CDR3: CASSDALSPYSGNTIYF. The CDR3 DNA sequence: TGTGCCAGCAGTGATGCCCTCTCACCCTACTCTGGAAACACCATATACTTT.

Turning to this clonotype: Germline is not matched at one junction end, which may reflect a read error. V is TRBV6-1 and J is TRBJ2-4, with a tentative D call TRBD2 (6 bases). The CDR3 runs to 14 residues. Germline CDR1 reads MNHNS; CDR2 reads SASEGT. CDR3 coding DNA: TGTGCCAGCAGTGACGGGACTCCTCTGGGCATTCAGTATTTC. Its protein is CASSDGTPLGIQYF.

This sequence joins TRBV30 and TRBJ2-7; TRBD2 matches at 8 bases. CDR1 is GTSNPN and CDR2 is SVGIG in the germline V gene (reference sequence). Germline trimming cut 8 bases from V and 9 bases from J; bases unmatched to any gene: 6. CDR3 length: 10 amino acids. CDR3 in DNA: TGTGCCCGGGAGGGAAATGGGCAGTACTTC. Protein sequence: CAREGNGQYF.

On this clonotype itself: Its ends do not fully match the called genes, so a read error is possible. This sequence joins TRBV4-3 and TRBJ1-2; the D gene is possibly TRBD1 (5 bases). Germline values: CDR1 LGHNA, CDR2 YSLEER. The CDR3 runs to 13 residues. CDR3 amino acids: CASSQVVSWGYIF. Here the CDR3 DNA reads TGCGCCAGCAGCCAAGTTGTATCTTGGGGCTACATCTTC.

The chain couples TRBV2 to TRBJ2-4; TRBD1 or TRBD2 may be the D gene (5 bases each). Deletions cut 4 bases from V and 11 bases from J, with 12 bases between. The CDR3 has 12 residues. The germline CDR1 and CDR2 sequences are SNHLY and FYNNEI. The CDR3 DNA sequence: TGTGCCAGCAGTGTGGTTGGGGACGTTCAGTACTTC. Translating it yields CASSVVGDVQYF.

A note on this clonotype: At one end, the junction sequence differs from germline, possibly due to a read error. J is TRBJ2-1 and V is TRBV6-1, with TRBD2 matching 13 bases. Looked up from germline, CDR1 is MNHNS and CDR2 is SASEGT. The CDR3 runs to 16 residues. The CDR3 here is CTSIEQTSGRTNEQFF. CDR3 sequence (DNA): TGTACCAGTATTGAACAGACTAGCGGGAGGACCAATGAGCAGTTCTTC.

This clonotype was seen ten or more times. A much larger clone is a single base away; this may be a read error. J is TRBJ2-7 and V is TRBV6-2 or TRBV6-3, with TRBD2 as a possible D gene (5 bases). The CDR3 runs 13 residues. Between the trimmed V and J ends, which lost 6 bases and 7 bases, there was a span of 16 bases. CDR1 is MNHEY, CDR2 SVGEGT, per germline. The CDR3 loop is CASREDPHKEQYF. Written as DNA, the CDR3 is TGTGCCAGCAGGGAGGACCCCCACAAGGAGCAGTACTTC.

As to this clonotype: Germline is not matched at one junction end, which may reflect a read error. The chain joins TRBV5-6 to TRBJ2-3; D is unresolved. The V gene's germline CDR1 is SGHDT and CDR2 YYEEEE. The CDR3 spans 14 residues. CDR3: CASSLSGNTDTHYF. The CDR3 DNA reads as TGTGCCAGTAGCTTGTCCGGTAACACAGATACGCATTATTTT.